These 23 T cell receptor beta chains share one sample of origin, sequenced in a study of cytomegalovirus exposure and HLA in healthy donors. PCR used 60 Vbeta primers and 13 Jbeta primers. Method: immunoSEQ multiplex PCR; TCRdb's copy keeps in-frame clones and lacks some. Among roughly 100,000 clones, around four fifths were seen once, and the ten largest hold roughly 3%. The specimen sequenced was PBMCs. These receptors were collected from a woman between 40 and 55 years old in good health and CMV-seronegative.

The V gene is TRBV29-1, the J gene TRBJ1-5, with 8 bases fitting TRBD1. The V and J ends lost 7 bases and 2 bases, in that order; junction bases with no gene match: 4. Germline V gene data show CDR1 as SQVTM and CDR2 as ANQGSEA. The CDR3 extends over 13 amino acids. Here the CDR3 reads CSAGTGGNQPQHF. The CDR3 region has the DNA TGCAGCGCCGGGACAGGCGGCAATCAGCCCCAGCATTTT. Looking up the rest from reference TRBV29-1 and TRBJ1-5 gives the full variable domain: SAVISQKPSRDICQRGTSLTIQCQVDSQVTMMFWYRQQPGQSLTLIATANQGSEATYESGFVIDKFPISRPNLTFSTLTVSNMSPEDSSIYLCSAGTGGNQPQHFGDGTRLSIL.

V gene TRBV5-6 combines with J gene TRBJ1-5; 8 bases are shared with TRBD1. CDR3 length: 15 residues. Germline CDR1 and CDR2: SGHDT and YYEEEE. Unmatched junction bases numbered 3, after V lost 0 bases and J lost 4 bases. DNA for the CDR3: TGTGCCAGCAGCTTGGCCCACAGGGGGAATCAGCCCCAGCATTTT. This sequence encodes CASSLAHRGNQPQHF.

The CDR3: CASSPGVYSAGVEDTQYF. For the CDR3, the DNA is TGCGCCAGCAGCCCTGGGGTTTATAGCGCGGGGGTGGAAGATACGCAGTATTTT. This chain links TRBV10-1 with TRBJ2-3; 7 positions agree with TRBD2. J was trimmed by 5 bases and V by 6 bases; bases with no gene match: 20. CDR3 length equals 18 residues. Germline V gene data show CDR1 as WNHNN and CDR2 as SYGVQD (reference sequence).

This clone was detected only once. The chain combines TRBV7-9 with TRBJ2-7; TRBD2 aligns across 11 bases. Germline lookup yields CDR1 SEHNR and CDR2 FQNEAQ (reference sequence). Trimming took 5 bases from V and 8 from J; bases not matched to a gene: 11. The CDR3 consists of 15 residues. CDR3 coding DNA: TGTGCCAGCAGCACGCTTGGACTAGCGGGTAGAAAGCAGTACTTC. The encoded protein is CASSTLGLAGRKQYF.

The J gene is TRBJ2-1, the V gene TRBV30; 7 nucleotides match TRBD2. J gave up 5 bases and V 0 bases, and 7 bases lay outside the gene matches. Looked up from germline, CDR1 is GTSNPN and CDR2 is SVGIG (reference sequence). The CDR3 runs 15 residues. CDR3 in DNA: TGTGCCTGGAGTGTAGGAGCGGGGCCAAACAATGAGCAGTTCTTC. Encoded protein: CAWSVGAGPNNEQFF.

The chain links TRBV13 to TRBJ1-2; 10 nucleotides line up with TRBD1. Germline values: CDR1 PRHDT, CDR2 FYEKMQ (reference sequence). The CDR3 loop spans 16 amino acids. The ends lost 5 bases at V and 8 bases at J; junction bases unmatched: 14. The CDR3 loop is CASSTRTGGWVRGYTF. DNA of the CDR3: TGTGCCAGCAGCACCCGGACAGGGGGATGGGTTAGGGGCTACACCTTC. Variable domain in full (rest from reference TRBV13 and TRBJ1-2): AAGVIQSPRHLIKEKRETATLKCYPIPRHDTVYWYQQGPGQDPQFLISFYEKMQSDKGSIPDRFSAQQFSDYHSELNMSSLELGDSALYFCASSTRTGGWVRGYTFGSGTRLTVV.

This clone was detected once. This chain joins TRBV5-1 and TRBJ2-1; 12 bases are shared with TRBD2. Germline V gives CDR1 SGHRS, CDR2 YFSETQ. With 2 bases clipped from V and 6 bases from J, the junction kept 3 bases outside the gene matches. The CDR3 contains 15 residues. CDR3 amino acids: CASSFPSGRANEQFF. For the CDR3, the DNA is TGCGCCAGCAGCTTTCCTAGCGGGAGGGCCAATGAGCAGTTCTTC.

The chain combines TRBV9 with TRBJ2-3, with TRBD2 identical over 13 bases. After removal of 5 bases from V and 4 bases from J, the junction contained 10 bases not matched to a gene. The CDR3 consists of 17 residues. Germline-derived CDR1 and CDR2 are SGDLS and YYNGEE. The CDR3 spells CASSLTGTSGIADTQYF. As DNA, the CDR3 is TGTGCCAGCAGTCTGACCGGGACTAGCGGGATAGCAGATACGCAGTATTTT.

The chain employs TRBV5-1 and TRBJ1-5; D is ambiguous. Trimming stripped 1 base from V and 3 bases from J, with 11 bases between. Germline V gene sequence: CDR1 SGHRS, CDR2 YFSETQ. The CDR3 is 15 residues long. The CDR3 coding sequence is TGCGCCAGCAGCTTGCTGGCAGGCTCCAATCAGCCCCAGCATTTT. This sequence encodes CASSLLAGSNQPQHF.

The chain has TRBV6-1 and TRBJ1-2, with D possibly being TRBD1 (6 bases). Germline V gives CDR1 MNHNS, CDR2 SASEGT. This CDR3 has 15 residues. Deletions cut 0 bases from V and 3 bases from J, with 11 bases between. Here the CDR3 reads CASSEAPQGYYGYTF. For the CDR3, the DNA is TGTGCCAGCAGTGAAGCCCCACAGGGATACTATGGCTACACCTTC.

This clone was picked up one time. J is TRBJ2-1 and V is TRBV29-1; TRBD2 aligns across 7 bases. V shed 3 bases, J shed 5 bases, and the junction held 7 bases outside the gene matches. There are 14 residues in the CDR3. Germline lookup yields CDR1 SQVTM and CDR2 ANQGSEA. The CDR3 nucleotides read TGCAGCGTTGACATGGTAGCGGGCAACAATGAGCAGTTCTTC. Translation gives CSVDMVAGNNEQFF.

The J gene is TRBJ1-6, the V gene TRBV2; 11 nucleotides match TRBD1. This CDR3 has 15 amino acids. The germline gives CDR1 SNHLY, CDR2 FYNNEI. V dropped 3 bases and J dropped 7; count of bases not matched to a gene: 2. CDR3 amino acids: CASSEGDRGNSPLHF. Written as DNA, the CDR3 is TGTGCCAGCAGTGAGGGGGACAGGGGGAATTCACCCCTCCACTTT.

The chain links TRBV7-3 to TRBJ1-2; TRBD1 matches 8 bases. This CDR3 has 13 amino acids. The V gene's germline CDR1 is SGHTA and CDR2 FQGTGA. The V gene end was trimmed by 5 bases and the J gene end by 6 bases; junction bases not matched to a gene: 5. The CDR3 DNA is TGTGCCAGCAGCGCCCGGACAGGGAATGGCTACACCTTC. Translated: CASSARTGNGYTF.

This sequence joins TRBV5-1 and TRBJ2-7, with TRBD2 identical over 7 bases. The trim removed 2 bases at V and 6 bases at J, leaving 2 bases unmatched. Germline CDR1 SGHRS, CDR2 YFSETQ. The CDR3 loop spans 12 amino acids. The CDR3 sequence: CASSFPGGEQYF. In DNA, the CDR3 is TGCGCCAGCAGCTTTCCGGGGGGCGAGCAGTACTTC.

This clone occurred once. The genes are TRBV19 and TRBJ2-5; 8 bases are shared with TRBD1. TRBJ2-7 explains the end of the DNA better; the J call may be wrong. Germline V gene sequence: CDR1 LNHDA, CDR2 SQIVND (reference sequence). The CDR3 consists of 14 residues. The CDR3 loop is CASSLLTGAYEQYF. Written as DNA, the CDR3 is TGTGCCAGTAGTCTCCTGACAGGGGCGTACGAGCAGTACTTC.

This clone was counted a few times. This chain uses TRBV4-3 with TRBJ2-1; D might be TRBD1 (6 bases). Germline CDR1 LGHNA, CDR2 YSLEER. Trimming stripped 0 bases from V and 0 bases from J, with 12 bases between. The CDR3 length is 17 residues. CDR3 protein: CASSQEWGPSSYNEQFF. CDR3 DNA: TGCGCCAGCAGCCAAGAATGGGGGCCGTCCTCCTACAATGAGCAGTTCTTC.

The CDR3 here is CASSLEEAAKNIQYF. DNA of the CDR3: TGTGCCAGCAGTCTTGAGGAGGCCGCTAAAAACATTCAGTACTTC. The chain recombines TRBV7-8 with TRBJ2-4, with D possibly being TRBD2 (5 bases). This CDR3 is 15 amino acids long. With 6 bases removed from V and 4 bases from J, the gap between germline ends came to 16 bases. Germline CDR1 and CDR2: SGHVS and FQNEAQ.

The rearrangement links TRBV15 to TRBJ1-4; the D gene is possibly TRBD1 (5 bases). The germline gives CDR1 LNHNV, CDR2 YYDKDF (reference sequence). Deletions cut 5 bases from V and 6 bases from J, with 13 bases between. This CDR3 has 14 amino acids. This chain's CDR3 is CATSFLGRDEKLFF. The CDR3, as DNA: TGTGCCACCAGCTTCCTGGGCAGGGATGAAAAACTGTTTTTT.

The genes are TRBV10-3 and TRBJ2-7, with 9 bases aligning to TRBD1. The ends lost 6 bases at V and 1 base at J; junction bases unmatched: 7. CDR3 length: 15 amino acids. The germline gives CDR1 ENHRY, CDR2 SYGVKD. CDR3 amino acids: CAIRTLGTGSYEQYF. In nucleotides, the CDR3 is TGTGCCATCAGAACACTCGGGACAGGGTCCTACGAGCAGTACTTC.

V gene TRBV7-2 combines with J gene TRBJ2-1, with D unresolved. V was shortened by 1 base and J by 6 bases, with 10 bases between the two germline ends. CDR1 is SGHTA, CDR2 FQGNSA, per germline. This CDR3 is built from 14 residues. DNA of the CDR3: TGTGCCAGCAGCTTAGTCCCCAGAGGCAATGAGCAGTTCTTC. It yields the protein CASSLVPRGNEQFF.

The CDR3 is CASSAGTGNTIYF. In DNA form, the CDR3 reads TGTGCCAGCAGTGCAGGGACTGGAAACACCATATATTTT. The chain recombines TRBV6-5 with TRBJ1-3, with a possible D match to TRBD1 (5 bases). The V end lost 5 bases, the J end lost 2 bases, and 7 bases lay between the germline ends. The germline CDR1 and CDR2 sequences are MNHEY and SVGAGI. This CDR3 is built from 13 residues.

The gene calls are TRBV25-1 and TRBJ1-2; 8 nucleotides agree with TRBD1. Germline CDR1 MGHDK, CDR2 SYGVNS. CDR3 length: 13 residues. J was trimmed by 6 bases and V by 5 bases; bases with no gene match: 5. This chain's CDR3 is CASSRGQVNGYTF. The CDR3 region has the DNA TGTGCCAGCAGTCGGGGACAGGTCAATGGCTACACCTTC.

The chain couples TRBV6-6 to TRBJ2-7; 12 bases align to TRBD1. The germline V gene encodes CDR1 MNHNY and CDR2 SVGAGI (reference sequence). The CDR3 spans 15 residues. Germline trimming cut 4 bases from V and 7 bases from J; bases unmatched to any gene: 8. CDR3: CASSSFRDRGHEQYF. The CDR3 DNA reads TGTGCCAGCAGTTCTTTCCGGGACAGGGGGCATGAGCAGTACTTC.